This T cell receptor (beta chain) was identified in a study of shared T cell receptors in the human thymus. The CDR3 runs to 14 residues. With V trimmed by 3 bases and J by 6 bases, 3 bases remained unmatched. Germline loops: CDR1 WNHNN, CDR2 SYGVQD (reference sequence). Libraries were prepared by immunoSEQ multiplex PCR; TCRdb keeps only in-frame clonotypes and omits some of them. This table holds under 450,000 clones, over 90% found once. The TCR was taken from a human donor. The chain employs TRBV10-1 and TRBJ2-1; the match to TRBD2 covers 9 bases. Specimen: thymocytes. Written as DNA, the CDR3 is TGCGCCAGCAGTGACCATAGCGGGAGCAATGAGCAGTTCTTC. This sequence encodes CASSDHSGSNEQFF.